This T cell receptor beta chain comes out of a study of T-cell reconstitution after alpha-beta-depleted transplantation in children. Findings and caveats of the study: Newly produced T cells mostly provided counts and TCRbeta diversity after one year, as hyperexpanded clones declined. Several hundred expanded graft clones reportedly were the source of alpha-beta T cells about two months after transplant.

The library targeted TCRbeta and was prepared with unique molecular identifiers. TCRdb itself ran the PCR reads through MiXCR, one entry per CDR3 protein. The sample includes around 440,000 distinct CDR3 sequences, 15% to 20% seen only once; the top ten take roughly 29%. The CDR3 has 18 residues. The V end was cut by 0 bases, the J end by 0 bases, with 15 bases between. Germline V CDR1 and CDR2: SGHDN, FVKESK. Regarding this clonotype: The antigen remains unidentified.

The rearrangement joins TRBV14 to TRBJ2-4, with D tentatively TRBD2 (5 bases). The source is a boy younger than two who had a stem cell transplant for Wiskott-Aldrich syndrome, so the T cells may come from the graft donor. Sequences were derived from PBMCs, mostly from graft donor cells, sampled 360 days after TCRalphabeta/CD19-depleted stem cell transplant. CDR3 amino acids: CASSQDPGGPLAKNIQYF. The CDR3 bases are TGTGCCAGCAGCCAAGATCCTGGAGGACCCTTAGCCAAAAACATTCAGTACTTC.